This paragraph covers one TCR beta chain sequence. The antigen remains unidentified. The CDR3 is 12 residues long. V was pared by 6 bases and J by 3 bases, with 4 bases of the junction left unmatched. Germline V gene lookup returns CDR1 SQVTM and CDR2 ANQGSEA. Treatment here: roughly 20 received Ad26.COV2.S at low or high dose, single or two shots; roughly 5 received placebo; per-sample allocation not given. All samples were drawn on day 63, counting from the first vaccine or placebo injection. This record comes from a study of Ad26.COV2.S vaccination and SARS-CoV-2 variants. Study as a whole: Each vaccinee took Ad26.COV2.S intramuscularly, once or twice 56 days apart. Study conclusions and caveats: There was reportedly substantial breadth in spike-specific CD8+ and CD4+ T cell responses after vaccination.

The table came from immunoSEQ multiplex PCR; TCRdb's copy has only in-frame clones and leaves some out. The sample consists of some 420,000 clones, approximately 90% of them appearing once. The sequences come from peripheral blood, collected in a trial of Ad26.COV2.S vaccine versus placebo. The receptor was isolated from a person aged 18 to 65 who received the Ad26.COV2.S COVID-19 vaccine or a placebo. The rearrangement links TRBV29-1 to TRBJ1-1; TRBD1 matches 7 bases. The CDR3 protein is CSVRDSYTEAFF. Written as DNA, the CDR3 is TGCAGCGTCCGGGACAGTTACACTGAAGCTTTCTTT.